This is a list of T cell receptor beta chains from one sample in a study of CXCR3-negative and CXCR3-positive naive CD8 T cells. From its re-call of the 5' RACE reads, TCRdb lists each CDR3 protein once, without DNA. The sample holds around 130,000 distinct CDR3 sequences. Material for sequencing was naive CXCR3+ CD8+ T cells from blood. These receptors were collected from a human donor in good health. Some clones in this sample may be carry-over from other donors' samples. Each CDR3 is given with its conserved first and last residue.

v_gene	j_gene	CDR3aa
TRBV20-1	TRBJ2-1	CSADSPGGRNSYNEQFF
TRBV12-3/TRBV12-4	TRBJ1-5	CASSPGQGFQPQHF
TRBV29-1	TRBJ2-3	CSVDNLTDTQYF
TRBV7-3	TRBJ2-2	CASSLGLAGWNAGELFF
TRBV5-5	TRBJ2-5	CASSAQTSGGYGETQYF
TRBV7-9	TRBJ2-5	CASNRGTLQETQYF
TRBV12-3/TRBV12-4	TRBJ1-4	CASSFFARLLRRGLNEKLFF
TRBV11-2	TRBJ1-4	CASSPRGWSTNEKLFF
TRBV7-8	TRBJ1-1	CASSAQFGTDTEAFF
TRBV28	TRBJ2-5	CASSPLDISETQYF
TRBV30	TRBJ1-1	CAWSVLFRVGAFF
TRBV7-8	TRBJ2-3	CASRSGQRSTDTQYF
TRBV6-4	TRBJ1-1	CASSDSTRALFSAFF
TRBV27	TRBJ2-5	CASSPLPWETQYF
TRBV29-1	TRBJ2-7	CSVVGQGSEQYF
TRBV7-9	TRBJ1-1	CASIGQILNTEAFF
TRBV28	TRBJ1-2	CASSSPNSAAEGYTF
TRBV6-4	TRBJ2-7	CAPAGKFYEQYF
TRBV29-1	TRBJ2-2	CSVYPRGPSLDTGELFF
TRBV28	TRBJ2-5	CASSFGRPETQYF
TRBV7-2	TRBJ2-3	CASSPWTTDTQYF
TRBV29-1	TRBJ2-3	CSVGQGGTDTQYF
TRBV4-2	TRBJ1-5	CASSQEGTGAQPQHF
TRBV15	TRBJ2-1	CATSRERVGTGGYNEQFF
TRBV7-8	TRBJ2-1	CASTSGGYNEQFF
TRBV4-1	TRBJ1-1	CASSQDPGAYTEDFF
TRBV6-5	TRBJ2-1	CASSYLAGPGDEQFF
TRBV14	TRBJ2-3	CASSQVKLVGGTADTQYF
TRBV6-6	TRBJ1-4	CASSPPDSNEKLFF
TRBV6-5	TRBJ2-1	CASSYSNIGPYNEQFF
TRBV2	TRBJ2-1	CASSDVGTTSPF
TRBV7-9	TRBJ2-1	CASSCFSGGAYNEQFF
TRBV5-1	TRBJ2-1	CASSRGYNEQFF
TRBV20-1	TRBJ1-3	CSARRAGDGNTIYF
TRBV7-6	TRBJ2-3	CASSPRGGGSNTDTQYF
TRBV4-1	TRBJ1-1	CASSQDMVRANTEAFF
TRBV5-1	TRBJ2-7	CASSLSPGEYEQYF
TRBV20-1	TRBJ1-2	CSAREANWGGYTF
TRBV29-1	TRBJ2-5	CSVEREETQYF
TRBV27	TRBJ2-1	CASREGTTGYSYNEQFF
TRBV11-1	TRBJ2-5	CASSWGPGKIETQYF
TRBV7-2	TRBJ2-1	CASSSGNYNEQFF
TRBV7-3	TRBJ2-1	CASSLGIGYEQFF
TRBV20-1	TRBJ1-1	CSARDMGGSGAFF
TRBV7-9	TRBJ2-7	CASSKGQGGERYEQYF
TRBV20-1	TRBJ2-3	CSASAGVSDTQYF
TRBV7-9	TRBJ1-5	CASSPSDRVRAQPQHF
TRBV6-1	TRBJ2-3	CASSAGGGYTDTQYF